The rows below give T cell receptor beta chains drawn from one sample of a study of blood T cell repertoires in COVID-19. Sequencing was performed with immunoSEQ multiplex PCR; in TCRdb, only in-frame clones are kept and a portion is missing. The top ten hold roughly a tenth of the sample, which has under 45,000 clones, over 80% seen once. Sequenced: peripheral blood. The receptors derive from a human donor in a cohort sampled during active COVID-19. The CDR3 runs from the conserved cysteine through the conserved F or W. D genes are given only for firm matches. Rows give clone size only sometimes, using once, few, many, or a class for an expanded clone.

d_call: .
v_call: TRBV6-5
j_call: TRBJ1-1
clone_size: .
cdr3_aa: CASSNRQNTEAFF
cdr3_nt: TGTGCCAGCAGTAATCGACAGAACACTGAAGCTTTCTTT

d_call: .
v_call: TRBV18
j_call: TRBJ2-3
clone_size: .
cdr3_aa: CASSPGHTDTQYF
cdr3_nt: TGTGCCAGCTCACCAGGGCACACAGATACGCAGTATTTT

d_call: .
v_call: TRBV7-9
j_call: TRBJ2-5
clone_size: .
cdr3_aa: CASSATGRSETQYF
cdr3_nt: TGTGCCAGCAGCGCAACAGGGCGCTCGGAGACCCAGTACTTC

d_call: .
v_call: TRBV7-6
j_call: TRBJ2-2
clone_size: few
cdr3_aa: CASSLVRNTGELFF
cdr3_nt: TGTGCCAGCAGCTTAGTGCGGAACACCGGGGAGCTGTTTTTT

d_call: .
v_call: TRBV5-1
j_call: TRBJ1-2
clone_size: once
cdr3_aa: CASSPTPNYGYTF
cdr3_nt: TGCGCCAGCAGCCCGACACCTAACTATGGCTACACCTTC

d_call: TRBD2
v_call: TRBV27
j_call: TRBJ2-3
clone_size: .
cdr3_aa: CASTLSGGADTQYF
cdr3_nt: TGTGCCAGCACCCTTAGCGGGGGCGCAGATACGCAGTATTTT

d_call: TRBD1
v_call: TRBV27
j_call: TRBJ1-2
clone_size: .
cdr3_aa: CASSLGRGQGNYGYTF
cdr3_nt: TGTGCCAGCAGTTTAGGTAGAGGACAGGGTAACTATGGCTACACCTTC

d_call: .
v_call: TRBV7-2
j_call: TRBJ2-3
clone_size: .
cdr3_aa: CASSSQGPDTQYF
cdr3_nt: TGTGCCAGCAGCAGTCAGGGTCCAGATACGCAGTATTTT

d_call: .
v_call: TRBV4-2
j_call: TRBJ1-4
clone_size: .
cdr3_aa: CASSQDRLGGGTGEKLFF
cdr3_nt: TGTGCCAGCAGCCAAGATCGCCTAGGGGGGGGCACCGGTGAAAAACTGTTTTTT

d_call: TRBD1
v_call: TRBV15
j_call: TRBJ1-2
clone_size: .
cdr3_aa: CATSRGGQGTNYGYTF
cdr3_nt: TGTGCCACCAGCAGAGGTGGACAGGGTACTAACTATGGCTACACCTTC

d_call: .
v_call: TRBV4-1
j_call: TRBJ2-1
clone_size: .
cdr3_aa: CASSHQTGYNEQFF
cdr3_nt: TGCGCCAGCAGCCACCAAACAGGATACAATGAGCAGTTCTTC

d_call: .
v_call: TRBV3-1/TRBV3-2
j_call: TRBJ1-3
clone_size: few
cdr3_aa: CASSQGYSGNTIYF
cdr3_nt: TGTGCCAGCAGCCAAGGTTACTCTGGAAACACCATATATTTT

d_call: .
v_call: TRBV2
j_call: TRBJ1-2
clone_size: once
cdr3_aa: CASSEAAATNYGYTF
cdr3_nt: TGTGCCAGCAGTGAAGCGGCGGCGACTAACTATGGCTACACCTTC

d_call: TRBD1
v_call: TRBV6-1
j_call: TRBJ1-1
clone_size: few
cdr3_aa: CASSAGTAMVNTEAFF
cdr3_nt: TGTGCCAGCAGTGCTGGGACAGCTATGGTGAACACTGAAGCTTTCTTT

d_call: TRBD2
v_call: TRBV6-2/TRBV6-3
j_call: TRBJ2-2
clone_size: .
cdr3_aa: CASSPYGGASGELFF
cdr3_nt: TGTGCCAGCAGTCCCTACGGGGGGGCTTCCGGGGAGCTGTTTTTT

d_call: .
v_call: TRBV19
j_call: TRBJ2-7
clone_size: .
cdr3_aa: CASSAKTGSSYEQYF
cdr3_nt: TGTGCCAGTAGTGCGAAGACAGGTTCCTCCTACGAGCAGTACTTC

d_call: TRBD1
v_call: TRBV18
j_call: TRBJ2-1
clone_size: few
cdr3_aa: CASSPSDRGNNEQFF
cdr3_nt: TGTGCCAGCTCACCATCGGACAGGGGGAACAATGAGCAGTTCTTC

d_call: .
v_call: TRBV11-2
j_call: TRBJ1-1
clone_size: .
cdr3_aa: CASSFSTQGLNTEAFF
cdr3_nt: TGTGCCAGCAGCTTCTCGACACAGGGATTGAACACTGAAGCTTTCTTT

d_call: .
v_call: TRBV5-1
j_call: TRBJ2-5
clone_size: .
cdr3_aa: CASSPPSLRETQYF
cdr3_nt: TGCGCCAGCAGCCCCCCCTCCCTCCGGGAGACCCAGTACTTC

d_call: TRBD2
v_call: TRBV24-1
j_call: TRBJ2-1
clone_size: .
cdr3_aa: CATSDPIAGKYNEQFF
cdr3_nt: TGTGCCACCAGTGACCCGATAGCGGGAAAATACAATGAGCAGTTCTTC

d_call: TRBD1
v_call: TRBV2
j_call: TRBJ1-5
clone_size: .
cdr3_aa: CASTLFGTGNQPQHF
cdr3_nt: TGTGCCAGCACCCTCTTCGGGACAGGCAATCAGCCCCAGCATTTT

d_call: TRBD1
v_call: TRBV5-6
j_call: TRBJ1-2
clone_size: .
cdr3_aa: CASRSRTGGKHGYTF
cdr3_nt: TGTGCCAGCAGAAGTCGGACAGGGGGTAAACATGGCTACACCTTC

d_call: .
v_call: TRBV18
j_call: TRBJ2-5
clone_size: .
cdr3_aa: CASSPLSGQETQYF
cdr3_nt: TGTGCCAGCTCACCGCTATCGGGGCAAGAGACCCAGTACTTC